Detailed here is one T cell receptor (beta chain). Its antigen is not known. V trimming: 4 bases; J trimming: 4 bases; junction bases outside the gene matches: 8. Per germline, CDR1 SGHRS and CDR2 YFSETQ. The CDR3 covers 15 residues. Blood CD4+ CD25-high CD127-low regulatory T cells supplied the genomic DNA template. Only in-frame clones appear in the TCRdb table, and some are missing; sequencing was by immunoSEQ multiplex PCR. Here the sample spans 7,300 or so clones, about 93% being singletons. This sample was taken from a study of regulatory and conventional T cells in RAG deficiency. Study conclusions and caveats: Shorter CDR3s in all patient subsets; >80% Treg-Tconv overlap in Omenn. Control T-cell subsets had markedly higher Shannon entropy and lower Simpson indices than RAG-deficient patients.

These data are also associated with another study on regulatory T cells. That work states: The PCR used 52 TRBV and 13 TRBJ primers. Skewed V and J usage and few unique V-J pairs marked patient repertoires, most in Tregs.

The rearrangement uses TRBV5-1 and TRBJ2-5; TRBD1 matches 9 bases. The TCR was taken from a human donor in good health. Sequenced material: CD127- CD25+ CD4+ Tregs sorted from blood. The chain's CDR3 is CASSPGTGRGETQYF. The CDR3, as DNA: TGCGCCAGCAGCCCGGGGACAGGGCGCGGAGAGACCCAGTACTTC.